These 30 T cell receptor beta chains originate from one sample sequenced in a study of blood T cell repertoires in COVID-19. Measured with immunoSEQ multiplex PCR; TCRdb has only the in-frame clones, and not every one. The data contain roughly 150,000 clones, approximately 93% of them singletons. Sequencing was done on a sample of peripheral blood. These receptors all stem from a woman in her sixties with COVID-19, enrolled during active disease.

This clone turned up a few times. The rearrangement joins TRBV3-1 (or the pseudogene TRBV3-2) to TRBJ1-1; tentative D call: TRBD1 (6 bases). CDR1 is LGHDT, CDR2 YNNKEL, per germline (reference sequence). Trimming stripped 1 base from V and 2 bases from J, with 8 bases between. The CDR3 is 14 amino acids. In DNA form, the CDR3 reads TGTGCCAGCAGCCAAGCCAGGGGTAACACTGAAGCTTTCTTT. Translation gives CASSQARGNTEAFF.

J is TRBJ1-6 and V is TRBV4-3; D gene ambiguous. Germline V gene sequence: CDR1 LGHNA, CDR2 YSLEER. CDR3 size: 15 residues. Trimming stripped 1 base from V and 7 bases from J, with 11 bases between. CDR3 protein: CASSQVEGFNSPLHF. CDR3 sequence (DNA): TGCGCCAGCAGCCAAGTTGAGGGTTTCAATTCACCCCTCCACTTT.

The chain joins TRBV11-2 to TRBJ2-2, with TRBD2 matching 8 bases. The CDR3 runs to 15 residues. The germline gives CDR1 SGHAT, CDR2 FQNNGV. Losses at the gene ends were 4 bases for V and 4 bases for J; bases not matched to a gene: 5. The chain's CDR3 is CASSWGLGTTGELFF. In DNA, the CDR3 is TGTGCCAGCAGCTGGGGACTAGGCACCACCGGGGAGCTGTTTTTT.

The V gene is TRBV14, the J gene TRBJ2-7; no firm D call. With 1 base removed from V and 3 bases from J, the gap between germline ends came to 7 bases. Germline V CDR1 and CDR2: SGHDN, FVKESK. CDR3 length equals 13 residues. The CDR3 here is CASSQGRGYEQYF. The CDR3 nucleotides are TGTGCCAGCAGCCAAGGAAGAGGCTACGAGCAGTACTTC.

This clone was seen only a few times. The genes are TRBV6-6 and TRBJ1-1; 8 nucleotides line up with TRBD1. The V segment lost 4 bases and the J segment 6 bases; nucleotides outside the gene matches: 13. From germline, CDR1 is MNHNY and CDR2 SVGAGI (reference sequence). This CDR3 comprises 16 residues. CDR3 sequence reads: CASSSGQGPRFSEAFF. CDR3 DNA: TGTGCCAGCAGTTCCGGACAGGGCCCGCGGTTCTCTGAAGCTTTCTTT.

This sequence joins TRBV5-1 and TRBJ1-1; D might be TRBD1 (5 bases). This CDR3 has 14 amino acids. CDR1 and CDR2 (germline): SGHRS, YFSETQ. Trimming cost V 2 bases and J 1 base, with 9 bases left between them. The CDR3 DNA is TGCGCCAGCAGCTTACCCACAGGGAACACTGAAGCTTTCTTT. Translation gives CASSLPTGNTEAFF.

The chain has TRBV11-2 and TRBJ1-1, with unresolved D. The germline V gene encodes CDR1 SGHAT and CDR2 FQNNGV. The CDR3 sequence is 11 residues long. The germline V and J ends were trimmed by 7 bases and 0 bases, with 3 bases remaining between them. The CDR3 coding sequence is TGTGCCAGCACATTGAACACTGAAGCTTTCTTT. Encoded protein: CASTLNTEAFF.

CDR3 region: CASSVLQGISNQPQHF. CDR3 coding DNA: TGTGCCAGTAGTGTGCTACAGGGTATTAGCAATCAGCCCCAGCATTTT. The chain has TRBV19 and TRBJ1-5; the D gene is possibly TRBD1 (6 bases). V shed 5 bases and J shed 0 bases, with 14 bases lying between them. Looked up from germline, CDR1 is LNHDA and CDR2 is SQIVND (reference sequence). The CDR3 has 16 amino acids.

The rearrangement links TRBV18 to TRBJ1-1, with TRBD1 as a possible D gene (6 bases). This CDR3 has 12 amino acids. Trimming left V 5 bases short and J 7 bases short, with 11 bases between. Germline lookup yields CDR1 KGHSH and CDR2 LQKENI. The CDR3 DNA sequence: TGTGCCAGCTCAGAAGACAGGAATGAAGCTTTCTTT. Its translation is CASSEDRNEAFF.

This chain links TRBV6-5 with TRBJ1-6; no firm D call. The CDR3 is made up of 13 amino acids. V was clipped by 0 bases and J by 10 bases, with 7 bases between them. Per germline, CDR1 MNHEY and CDR2 SVGAGI. CDR3 in DNA: TGTGCCAGCAGTTACTCTTTTCAGTCACCCCTCCACTTT. Residues: CASSYSFQSPLHF.

CDR3 sequence (DNA): TGCGCCAGCAGCCACGAGGGGACAGATGAAAAACTGTTTTTT. Translation: CASSHEGTDEKLFF. V usage is TRBV4-3 and J usage is TRBJ1-4, with TRBD1 identical over 7 bases. Germline CDR1 is LGHNA and CDR2 is YSLEER. The CDR3 has 14 amino acids. V lost 3 bases to trimming and J lost 6 bases; unmatched junction nucleotides: 4.

This clone was seen once. The chain recombines TRBV15 with TRBJ1-2; TRBD1 agrees at 9 bases. J gave up 6 bases and V 4 bases, and 3 bases lay outside the gene matches. Per the germline V gene, CDR1 is LNHNV and CDR2 is YYDKDF (reference sequence). CDR3 size: 13 residues. CDR3 loop: CATSIGTGNGYTF. The DNA for the CDR3 is TGTGCCACCAGCATAGGGACAGGGAATGGCTACACCTTC.

This chain links TRBV27 with TRBJ2-3; TRBD2 aligns across 10 bases. Germline V lookup: CDR1 MNHEY, CDR2 SMNVEV (reference sequence). V was pared by 3 bases and J by 8 bases, with 5 bases of the junction left unmatched. This CDR3 has 14 residues. The CDR3: CASSFSGGAGTQYF. The DNA of the CDR3 is TGTGCCAGCAGTTTCAGCGGGGGGGCCGGTACGCAGTATTTT.

The chain carries TRBV5-1 and TRBJ1-1; D is possibly TRBD1 (5 bases). V gave up 10 bases and J gave up 4 bases, with 20 bases separating them. Germline-derived CDR1 and CDR2 are SGHRS and YFSETQ. The CDR3 is made up of 14 amino acids. The CDR3 nucleotides are TGCGCCTCCGGGACTCAAACCGGGAGCACTGAAGCTTTCTTT. It is translated as CASGTQTGSTEAFF.

The rearrangement links TRBV15 to TRBJ1-3; D may be TRBD1 (6 bases). This CDR3 has 15 residues. Germline CDR1 and CDR2: LNHNV and YYDKDF (reference sequence). V was clipped by 0 bases and J by 3 bases, with 9 bases between them. CDR3 in amino acids: CATSREGGFGNTIYF. Written as DNA, the CDR3 is TGTGCCACCAGCAGAGAAGGGGGATTTGGAAACACCATATATTTT.

CDR3 sequence (DNA): TGTGCCAGCAGCGTCCAGGGGACCACTAACTATGGCTACACCTTC. Translated, it gives CASSVQGTTNYGYTF. The chain links TRBV9 to TRBJ1-2; possible D gene TRBD1, 6 bases. Trimming took off 2 bases at V and 0 bases at J, with 11 bases between the two ends. Germline V lookup: CDR1 SGDLS, CDR2 YYNGEE. The CDR3 is 15 amino acids.

The rearrangement joins TRBV7-3 to TRBJ1-1; D is unclear. Germline-derived CDR1 and CDR2 are SGHTA and FQGTGA. Trimming pared 0 bases from V and 0 bases from J, leaving 8 bases between. This CDR3 has 15 residues. CDR3 loop: CASSLTGSLNTEAFF. CDR3 DNA: TGTGCCAGCAGCTTAACGGGCAGTTTGAACACTGAAGCTTTCTTT.

V is TRBV7-2 and J is TRBJ2-4; 8 bases are shared with TRBD2. The CDR3 is made up of 16 amino acids. Germline lookup yields CDR1 SGHTA and CDR2 FQGNSA. V was pared by 0 bases and J by 9 bases, with 10 bases of the junction left unmatched. The CDR3, as DNA: TGTGCCAGCAGCTTAGCGCATCGGGGGGGGCCCGCCATTCAGTACTTC. The encoded protein is CASSLAHRGGPAIQYF.

The rearrangement uses TRBV7-9 and TRBJ2-1, with D tentatively TRBD2 (6 bases). Germline V CDR1 and CDR2: SEHNR, FQNEAQ (reference sequence). This CDR3 is 12 amino acids long. V gave up 4 bases and J gave up 12 bases, with 13 bases separating them. The CDR3 loop is CASSSRGYRQFF. DNA of the CDR3: TGTGCCAGCAGCTCGCGGGGTTATAGGCAGTTCTTC. The complete variable domain, with remaining parts taken from reference TRBV7-9 and TRBJ2-1, reads DTGVSQNPRHKITKRGQNVTFRCDPISEHNRLYWYRQTLGQGPEFLTYFQNEAQLEKSRLLSDRFSAERPKGSFSTLEIQRTEQGDSAMYLCASSSRGYRQFFGPGTRLTVL.

This chain links TRBV19 with TRBJ1-4; tentative D call: TRBD1 (6 bases). CDR3 length: 15 amino acids. V dropped 4 bases and J dropped 3 bases, with 12 bases sitting between them. Germline-derived CDR1 and CDR2 are LNHDA and SQIVND (reference sequence). The CDR3 protein is CASSKMGAANEKLFF. The DNA for the CDR3 is TGTGCCAGTAGTAAGATGGGGGCTGCTAATGAAAAACTGTTTTTT.

The V gene is TRBV7-9, the J gene TRBJ2-3; TRBD2 agrees at 7 bases. V was clipped by 5 bases and J by 3 bases; unmatched bases: 8. CDR1 SEHNR and CDR2 FQNEAQ come from the germline V gene (reference sequence). This CDR3 has 15 amino acids. CDR3 amino acids: CASSHRLAGTDTQYF. DNA of the CDR3: TGTGCCAGCAGCCATAGACTAGCAGGAACAGATACGCAGTATTTT.

This rearrangement joins TRBV15 to TRBJ1-2; D not certain. The germline CDR1 and CDR2 sequences are LNHNV and YYDKDF (reference sequence). This CDR3 spans 17 amino acids. Between the trimmed V and J ends, which lost 0 bases and 6 bases, there was a span of 20 bases. The chain's CDR3 is CATSRDRLAGPVHGYTF. CDR3 sequence (DNA): TGTGCCACCAGCAGAGATAGGTTGGCGGGCCCGGTTCATGGCTACACCTTC.

CDR3 sequence (DNA): TGTGCCACCCGGTCCACGGGGGGGAGGCAAGAGACCCAGTACTTC. The encoded protein is CATRSTGGRQETQYF. This sequence joins TRBV7-9 and TRBJ2-5, with 8 bases aligning to TRBD2. This CDR3 comprises 15 residues. The junction had 12 bases not matched to a gene; V was cut back by 10 bases and J by 2 bases. In germline, CDR1 is SEHNR, CDR2 FQNEAQ (reference sequence).

The rearrangement uses TRBV18 and TRBJ1-4; D unresolved. Germline-derived CDR1 and CDR2 are KGHSH and LQKENI. Between the trimmed V and J ends, which lost 6 bases and 10 bases, there was a span of 18 bases. CDR3 length equals 14 residues. The CDR3 protein is CASSPRSEAGKLFF. The CDR3 DNA follows: TGTGCCAGCTCCCCTAGATCTGAGGCCGGAAAACTGTTTTTT.

This chain connects TRBV6-5 to TRBJ1-1; tentatively, D is TRBD1 (5 bases). CDR1 is MNHEY and CDR2 is SVGAGI in the germline V gene. This CDR3 has 13 amino acids. The germline V and J ends were trimmed by 9 bases and 4 bases, with 15 bases remaining between them. CDR3 protein: CASSGVQGTEAFF. CDR3 bases: TGTGCCAGTTCAGGCGTTCAGGGCACTGAAGCTTTCTTT.

The chain carries TRBV7-2 and TRBJ1-4; D gene uncertain. The CDR3 sequence is 12 residues long. Germline V lookup: CDR1 SGHTA, CDR2 FQGNSA. V lost 5 bases and J lost 8, with 9 bases in between. CDR3 in amino acids: CASSPGWEKLFF. CDR3 coding DNA: TGTGCCAGCAGCCCTGGCTGGGAAAAACTGTTTTTT.

The gene calls are TRBV30 and TRBJ1-4; D is unresolved. Germline V gives CDR1 GTSNPN, CDR2 SVGIG (reference sequence). The CDR3 length is 14 residues. V was clipped by 4 bases and J by 7 bases, with 16 bases between them. CDR3 sequence: CAWNTGAGREKLFF. As DNA, the CDR3 is TGTGCCTGGAACACGGGAGCCGGGCGTGAAAAACTGTTTTTT.

The chain combines TRBV29-1 with TRBJ1-2; D is unclear. The germline gives CDR1 SQVTM, CDR2 ANQGSEA. The V end lost 5 bases, the J end lost 2 bases, and 15 bases lay between the germline ends. This CDR3 contains 14 residues. Written as DNA, the CDR3 is TGCAGCGTTAGCCGCGGCGGCAGCAACTATGGCTACACCTTC. It encodes CSVSRGGSNYGYTF.

The chain combines TRBV9 with TRBJ2-3; TRBD2 matches 10 bases. The germline CDR1 and CDR2 sequences are SGDLS and YYNGEE. The V and J ends lost 2 bases and 0 bases, in that order; junction bases with no gene match: 21. This CDR3 has 22 residues. CDR3 in DNA: TGTGCCAGCAGCGTGGCTACCCACCGTCCCGGGACTAGCGCCGATAGCACAGATACGCAGTATTTT. Its translation: CASSVATHRPGTSADSTDTQYF.

This clone came up once. V usage is TRBV18 and J usage is TRBJ1-6; TRBD1 matches at 11 bases. The CDR3 has 20 residues. Germline assignment: CDR1 KGHSH and CDR2 LQKENI. V was clipped by 3 bases and J by 8 bases; unmatched bases: 18. The CDR3 DNA reads TGTGCCAGCTCACCGATACCCGGGACAGGGGGATTCAACGGCTATTCACCCCTCCACTTT. Protein sequence: CASSPIPGTGGFNGYSPLHF.